A selection of T cell receptor beta chains follows, all from one sample in a study of blood T cells in healthy people across ages. TCRdb called the 5' RACE reads again in MiXCR, with one record for every CDR3 protein. The sample lists approximately 800,000 distinct CDR3 sequences; 50% to 65% were seen once. The specimen was blood. Source of these receptors: an older man in good health. The CDR3 runs from the conserved cysteine through the conserved F or W. The D gene is left open where the match is weak. The size entry is marked missing in some rows and otherwise reads once, few, many or a size class.

V gene: TRBV21-1; D gene: -; J gene: TRBJ2-7; clone size: -; CDR3 length: 18; CDR3 protein: CASSKCEGCTIFSYEQYF; CDR3 DNA: TGTGCCAGCAGCAAATGTGAAGGCTGTACTATCTTCTCCTACGAGCAGTACTTC
V gene: TRBV20-1; D gene: TRBD1; J gene: TRBJ1-2; clone size: many; CDR3 length: 14; CDR3 protein: CSALASGTAYGYTF; CDR3 DNA: TGCAGTGCTCTTGCCTCCGGGACAGCCTATGGCTACACCTTC
V gene: TRBV5-1; D gene: TRBD1; J gene: TRBJ1-5; clone size: few; CDR3 length: 15; CDR3 protein: CASSLGQGAGQPQHF; CDR3 DNA: TGCGCCAGCAGCTTGGGACAGGGGGCTGGGCAGCCCCAGCATTTT
V gene: TRBV4-1; D gene: -; J gene: TRBJ1-4; clone size: -; CDR3 length: 15; CDR3 protein: CASSRGLTVNEKLFF; CDR3 DNA: TGCGCCAGCAGCCGGGGTCTGACAGTTAATGAAAAACTGTTTTTT
V gene: TRBV20-1; D gene: -; J gene: TRBJ1-4; clone size: -; CDR3 length: 14; CDR3 protein: CSARDGGWGEKLFF; CDR3 DNA: TGCAGTGCTAGAGACGGGGGGTGGGGTGAAAAACTGTTTTTT
V gene: TRBV3-1; D gene: -; J gene: TRBJ2-7; clone size: -; CDR3 length: 14; CDR3 protein: CACSQAVTSYEQYF; CDR3 DNA: TGTGCCTGCAGCCAAGCGGTTACGTCCTACGAGCAGTACTTC
V gene: TRBV29-1; D gene: -; J gene: TRBJ2-1; clone size: few; CDR3 length: 13; CDR3 protein: CSTLDPYYNEQFF; CDR3 DNA: TGCAGTACTCTGGACCCCTACTACAATGAGCAGTTCTTC
V gene: TRBV9; D gene: TRBD2; J gene: TRBJ2-1; clone size: once; CDR3 length: 15; CDR3 protein: CASSRTSGNVNEQFF; CDR3 DNA: TGTGCCAGCAGCCGGACTAGCGGGAACGTGAATGAGCAGTTCTTC
V gene: TRBV7-2; D gene: -; J gene: TRBJ2-5; clone size: -; CDR3 length: 15; CDR3 protein: CASSLAQGNPETQYF; CDR3 DNA: TGTGCCAGCAGCTTAGCCCAGGGAAACCCAGAGACCCAGTACTTC
V gene: TRBV12-3/TRBV12-4; D gene: -; J gene: TRBJ2-4; clone size: -; CDR3 length: 18; CDR3 protein: CASSLVGRGRVAKNIQYF; CDR3 DNA: TGTGCCAGCAGTTTGGTGGGCAGGGGCAGGGTAGCCAAAAACATTCAGTACTTC
V gene: TRBV24-1; D gene: TRBD2; J gene: TRBJ2-5; clone size: -; CDR3 length: 14; CDR3 protein: CATTTSGRDNEQYF; CDR3 DNA: TGTGCCACCACCACTAGCGGGAGGGACAATGAGCAGTACTTC
V gene: TRBV7-2; D gene: TRBD1; J gene: TRBJ1-5; clone size: -; CDR3 length: 16; CDR3 protein: CASSSQGGASNQPQHF; CDR3 DNA: TGTGCCAGCAGCTCCCAGGGGGGGGCGAGCAATCAGCCCCAGCATTTT
V gene: TRBV12-3/TRBV12-4; D gene: -; J gene: TRBJ2-1; clone size: -; CDR3 length: 13; CDR3 protein: CATRGSSYNEQFF; CDR3 DNA: TGTGCCACCAGGGGCAGCTCCTACAATGAGCAGTTCTTC
V gene: TRBV29-1; D gene: TRBD2; J gene: TRBJ2-7; clone size: -; CDR3 length: 15; CDR3 protein: CSVPPGLADYNEQYF; CDR3 DNA: TGCAGCGTTCCCCCGGGACTAGCGGACTACAATGAGCAGTACTTC
V gene: TRBV28; D gene: TRBD1; J gene: TRBJ2-7; clone size: once; CDR3 length: 15; CDR3 protein: CASSSLRTGGYEQYF; CDR3 DNA: TGTGCCAGCAGTTCCCTTCGCACAGGGGGGTACGAGCAGTACTTC
V gene: TRBV6-6; D gene: -; J gene: TRBJ1-2; clone size: -; CDR3 length: 16; CDR3 protein: CASSVAGTKTGLGYTF; CDR3 DNA: TGTGCCAGCAGTGTCGCCGGGACAAAAACGGGGTTGGGCTACACCTTC
V gene: TRBV6-1; D gene: -; J gene: TRBJ2-1; clone size: -; CDR3 length: 12; CDR3 protein: CATGINYNEQFF; CDR3 DNA: TGTGCCACCGGGATTAACTACAATGAGCAGTTCTTC
V gene: TRBV4-2; D gene: -; J gene: TRBJ2-7; clone size: many; CDR3 length: 15; CDR3 protein: CASSQVRGMYHEQYF; CDR3 DNA: TGTGCCAGCAGCCAAGTTAGAGGGATGTACCACGAGCAGTACTTC
V gene: TRBV10-3; D gene: -; J gene: TRBJ2-7; clone size: few; CDR3 length: 13; CDR3 protein: CAISEIGPGEQYF; CDR3 DNA: TGTGCCATCAGTGAGATCGGCCCGGGGGAGCAGTACTTC
V gene: TRBV5-1; D gene: -; J gene: TRBJ2-7; clone size: many; CDR3 length: 13; CDR3 protein: CASSLGLGYEQYF; CDR3 DNA: TGTGCCAGCAGCCTTGGACTGGGCTACGAGCAGTACTTC
V gene: TRBV29-1; D gene: -; J gene: TRBJ2-7; clone size: few; CDR3 length: 15; CDR3 protein: CSVESQGRSSYEQYF; CDR3 DNA: TGCAGCGTTGAAAGCCAGGGGCGGAGCTCCTACGAGCAGTACTTC
V gene: TRBV4-1; D gene: TRBD2; J gene: TRBJ2-1; clone size: -; CDR3 length: 17; CDR3 protein: CASSQIIAGGNYNEQFF; CDR3 DNA: TGCGCCAGCAGCCAAATTATAGCGGGGGGAAACTACAATGAGCAGTTCTTC